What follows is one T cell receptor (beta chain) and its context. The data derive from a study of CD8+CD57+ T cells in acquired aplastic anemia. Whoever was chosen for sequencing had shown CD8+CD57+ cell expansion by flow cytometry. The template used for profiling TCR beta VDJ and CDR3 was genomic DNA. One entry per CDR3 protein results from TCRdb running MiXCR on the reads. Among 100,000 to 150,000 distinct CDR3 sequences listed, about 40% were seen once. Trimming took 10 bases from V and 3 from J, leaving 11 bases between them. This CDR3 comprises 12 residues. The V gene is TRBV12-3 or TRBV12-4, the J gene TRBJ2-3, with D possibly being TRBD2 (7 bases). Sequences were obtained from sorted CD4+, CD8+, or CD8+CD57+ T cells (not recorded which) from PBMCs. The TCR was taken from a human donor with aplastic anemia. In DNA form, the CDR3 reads TGTGCCACCCGGGGGGCAACAGATACGCAGTATTTT. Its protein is CATRGATDTQYF.